Listed below are T cell receptor beta chains from one sample, sequenced in a study of T cell repertoires in cytomegalovirus infection. Their cognate antigens are unknown. TCRdb reanalysed the reads using MiXCR and keeps one entry per CDR3 protein. There are a few hundred thousand distinct CDR3 sequences in the sample; about 39% occur only once, and 40% to 50% lies in the top ten. The sample consisted of cultured PBMCs, taken from culture after CMV antigen stimulation. These receptor sequences come from a human donor in good health (CMV status not recorded). Some clones in this sample may be carry-over from other donors' samples. Each CDR3 is given with its conserved first and last residue. A D gene is named only where the DNA matches it firmly. Size is stated for part of the rows, as once, few or many counts, or as a class when the clone is expanded.

CDR3 DNA,CDR3 protein,J gene,D gene,CDR3 length,clone size,V gene
TGCGCCAGCAGCCAAGCCCCAGACGGCACCGGGGAGCTGTTTTTT,CASSQAPDGTGELFF,TRBJ2-2,NA,15,NA,TRBV4-1
TGTGCCAGCAGTTGGACTAGCGGGAGGGCACGAGAGACCCAGTACTTC,CASSWTSGRARETQYF,TRBJ2-5,TRBD2,16,NA,TRBV6-2/TRBV6-3
TGCAGTGCCACGGACAGGGCCTATGAGCAGTTCTTC,CSATDRAYEQFF,TRBJ2-1,TRBD1,12,NA,TRBV20-1
TGTGCCAGCAGCTACTGGGATTCACCCCTCCACTTT,CASSYWDSPLHF,TRBJ1-6,NA,12,NA,TRBV7-2
TGTGCCAGCAGTTACTCGACTACGTACGAGCAGTACTTC,CASSYSTTYEQYF,TRBJ2-7,NA,13,NA,TRBV6-5
TGTGCCAGCAGCCCAGCGGGTTTGGAGACCCAGTACTTC,CASSPAGLETQYF,TRBJ2-5,NA,13,NA,TRBV12-3/TRBV12-4
TGTGCCAGCAGACTAGCGGGAGTCCGTGGAGAGCAGTTCTTC,CASRLAGVRGEQFF,TRBJ2-1,TRBD2,14,NA,TRBV5-6
TGTGCCACGCCTCCGGGACTAGCGGGAGAGGGGGACCCCTACGAGCAGTACTTC,CATPPGLAGEGDPYEQYF,TRBJ2-7,TRBD2,18,NA,TRBV24-1
TGTGCCAGCTGGGCCTCTCCCTACGAGCAGTACTTC,CASWASPYEQYF,TRBJ2-7,NA,12,few,TRBV27
TGTGCCAGCAGCTTGGGGCCACTGATCAATCAGCCCCAGCATTTT,CASSLGPLINQPQHF,TRBJ1-5,NA,15,NA,TRBV5-6
TGTGCCAGCAGGAGACAGGCCAATAATGAAAAACTGTTTTTT,CASRRQANNEKLFF,TRBJ1-4,NA,14,NA,TRBV6-1
TGTGCCAGCAGCTGGTCCTACGAGCAGTACTTC,CASSWSYEQYF,TRBJ2-7,NA,11,few,TRBV7-2
TGTGCCAGCAGTTTAAAGAGATCGGGACACTTTAGCAATCAGCCCCAGCATTTT,CASSLKRSGHFSNQPQHF,TRBJ1-5,NA,18,NA,TRBV27
TGTGCCAGCAGTTACTCCGCTACGGGCAGAGTCTATGGCTACACCTTC,CASSYSATGRVYGYTF,TRBJ1-2,NA,16,few,TRBV6-5
TGTGCCAGCATCAGGGTTGGAGGGGCCACTGAAGCTTTCTTT,CASIRVGGATEAFF,TRBJ1-1,NA,14,NA,TRBV2
TGTGCCAGCAGTTACTCGACGCGGCGCTTTTATAATTCACCCCTCCACTTT,CASSYSTRRFYNSPLHF,TRBJ1-6,NA,17,NA,TRBV6-5
TGTGCCAGCAGCTTAGCGGGGTACAGGCTTCGAGGAAACACCATATATTTT,CASSLAGYRLRGNTIYF,TRBJ1-3,NA,17,NA,TRBV11-2
TGTGCCAGCAGCTTAGGAGTCCCGGGTATCGAGACCCAGTACTTC,CASSLGVPGIETQYF,TRBJ2-5,NA,15,NA,TRBV7-2
TGTGCCAGCAGCTTAGCGGACTACGTGAACACTGAAGCTTTCTTT,CASSLADYVNTEAFF,TRBJ1-1,NA,15,NA,TRBV7-9
TGTGCCACCAGCAGAGATAAGGGGGACAGGGTGTTGTCTGAAGCTTTCTTT,CATSRDKGDRVLSEAFF,TRBJ1-1,TRBD1,17,NA,TRBV15
TGTGCCAGCAGCGCCAATGACGCTTACGAGCAGTACTTC,CASSANDAYEQYF,TRBJ2-7,NA,13,NA,TRBV7-6
TGTGCCAGCAGCTTAGCTAGCGGGAGTCGGGGGACCCAGTACTTC,CASSLASGSRGTQYF,TRBJ2-5,TRBD2,15,few,TRBV7-2
TGCAGTGCTAGAAGGACAGATACGCAGTATTTT,CSARRTDTQYF,TRBJ2-3,NA,11,NA,TRBV20-1
TGTGCCAGCAACAACAGGACTAGCACAGATACGCAGTATTTT,CASNNRTSTDTQYF,TRBJ2-3,NA,14,NA,TRBV12-3/TRBV12-4
TGTGCCAGCAGCTTTTTGGGTCTAGCGGGATTGGATACGCAGTATTTT,CASSFLGLAGLDTQYF,TRBJ2-3,TRBD2,16,NA,TRBV7-2
TGTGCCAGCAGCGTCCGTGACGCCTATGGCTACACCTTC,CASSVRDAYGYTF,TRBJ1-2,NA,13,NA,TRBV7-9
TGTGCCAGCTGCCCGGGGGGTTTAACCTACGAGCAGTACTTC,CASCPGGLTYEQYF,TRBJ2-7,TRBD2,14,NA,TRBV6-5
TGTGCCAGCACCCACCGGGGGGCTACGGACACCATATATTTT,CASTHRGATDTIYF,TRBJ1-3,NA,14,NA,TRBV12-3/TRBV12-4
TGTGCCAGCTGGGACAGGGGATCGTGGGAGCAGTACTTC,CASWDRGSWEQYF,TRBJ2-7,TRBD1,13,NA,TRBV5-3
TGTGCCAGCAGCTTAGAAGGCTCCCGGGGCAATGAGCAGTTCTTC,CASSLEGSRGNEQFF,TRBJ2-1,NA,15,many,TRBV7-2
TGTGCCAGCAGCTTTAATCAGGGGGTTAGCGAAAAACTGTTTTTT,CASSFNQGVSEKLFF,TRBJ1-4,TRBD1,15,NA,TRBV7-2
TGTGCCAGCAGCTCCGGATACTCTGAAGCTTTCTTT,CASSSGYSEAFF,TRBJ1-1,NA,12,NA,TRBV2
TGTGCCAGCAGCCCCCCTAGCGGGAGTAAAGCTTACGAGCAGTACTTC,CASSPPSGSKAYEQYF,TRBJ2-7,TRBD2,16,NA,TRBV7-2
TGTGCCAGCAGCAACCCTCGGGGCGGGGAGACCCAGTACTTC,CASSNPRGGETQYF,TRBJ2-5,NA,14,few,TRBV11-2
TGTGCCAGCAGCCTACGGACATCAGGGGAGACCCAGTACTTC,CASSLRTSGETQYF,TRBJ2-5,NA,14,few,TRBV7-2
TGTGCCAGCCTCCGGACTAGCGGGATGGGGGAGACCCAGTACTTC,CASLRTSGMGETQYF,TRBJ2-5,TRBD2,15,NA,TRBV27
TGTGCCAGCAGAGGTAGCGCTACCCCGACTAGCTCGAACACCGGGGAGCTGTTTTTT,CASRGSATPTSSNTGELFF,TRBJ2-2,TRBD2,19,few,TRBV12-3/TRBV12-4
TGTGCCAGCAGCCCTGGGCAGCGGTACAATGAGCAGTTCTTC,CASSPGQRYNEQFF,TRBJ2-1,NA,14,few,TRBV11-2
TGCGCCAGCAAAACCGGGACCTCAGGTTCACCCCTCCACTTT,CASKTGTSGSPLHF,TRBJ1-6,NA,14,once,TRBV10-2
TGTGCCAGCAGCCCGGACAGACCGGCTGAGCAGTTCTTC,CASSPDRPAEQFF,TRBJ2-1,NA,13,NA,TRBV5-4
TGTGCCATCAGTGAACCGTTTTCGGGTGAGCAGTTCTTC,CAISEPFSGEQFF,TRBJ2-1,NA,13,few,TRBV10-3
TGTGCCAGCAGTCCTTCTGGACTAGCGGGAAGGTATGAGCAGTTCTTC,CASSPSGLAGRYEQFF,TRBJ2-1,TRBD2,16,few,TRBV6-2/TRBV6-3
TGCGCCAGCAGCCTCGGTTCAGTACTTTCGGCAACTAATGAAAAACTGTTTTTT,CASSLGSVLSATNEKLFF,TRBJ1-4,NA,18,once,TRBV4-1
TGTGCCAGCAGTTATCGACGGGCGGGCTATGGCTACACCTTC,CASSYRRAGYGYTF,TRBJ1-2,NA,14,NA,TRBV6-5